These 16 T cell receptor beta chains originate from one sample sequenced in a study of cytomegalovirus exposure and HLA in healthy donors. This PCR relied on a set of 60 Vbeta primers and 13 Jbeta primers. Produced via immunoSEQ multiplex PCR; TCRdb's table is partial and in-frame only. In total, the table holds about 70,000 clones. Sample: PBMCs. The origin of the receptors is a female donor in good health and CMV-seropositive.

The gene calls are TRBV4-1 and TRBJ2-3; possible D gene TRBD2, 5 bases. The CDR3 covers 17 residues. With 1 base removed from V and 2 bases from J, the gap between germline ends came to 16 bases. CDR1 and CDR2 (germline): MGHRA, YSYEKL. CDR3 sequence: CASSQVFGSSVTDTQYF. CDR3 bases: TGCGCCAGCAGCCAAGTTTTTGGGAGCAGCGTCACAGATACGCAGTATTTT.

The chain recombines TRBV13 with TRBJ2-7; the D gene is possibly TRBD1 (5 bases). Germline CDR1 PRHDT, CDR2 FYEKMQ (reference sequence). The V end lost 8 bases, the J end lost 1 base, and 24 bases lay between the germline ends. The CDR3 covers 17 residues. The CDR3 region is CASETTPGQGFSYEQYF. CDR3 sequence (DNA): TGTGCCAGCGAGACGACTCCTGGGCAGGGATTTTCCTACGAGCAGTACTTC.

J is TRBJ2-1 and V is TRBV5-1; 9 bases fit TRBD2. The CDR3 is made up of 15 amino acids. Losses at the gene ends were 0 bases for V and 5 bases for J; bases not matched to a gene: 3. In germline, CDR1 is SGHRS, CDR2 YFSETQ. The CDR3 coding sequence is TGCGCCAGCAGCTTGGTTGCTAGCGGGAACAATGAGCAGTTCTTC. It specifies CASSLVASGNNEQFF. Full variable domain (outside the CDR3, taken from reference TRBV5-1 and TRBJ2-1): KAGVTQTPRYLIKTRGQQVTLSCSPISGHRSVSWYQQTPGQGLQFLFEYFSETQRNKGNFPGRFSGRQFSNSRSEMNVSTLELGDSALYLCASSLVASGNNEQFFGPGTRLTVL.

V gene TRBV19 combines with J gene TRBJ1-5; 7 bases match TRBD1. This CDR3 has 16 amino acids. The germline V gene has CDR1 LNHDA and CDR2 SQIVND (reference sequence). The trim removed 3 bases at V and 1 base at J, leaving 6 bases unmatched. Here the CDR3 reads CASSIIGTESNQPQHF. In DNA form, the CDR3 reads TGTGCCAGTAGTATCATCGGGACAGAGAGCAATCAGCCCCAGCATTTT.

The V call is TRBV28, the J call TRBJ2-7, with 8 positions matching TRBD1. Looked up from germline, CDR1 is MDHEN and CDR2 is SYDVKM. The CDR3 consists of 13 residues. With V trimmed by 6 bases and J by 5 bases, 6 bases remained unmatched. CDR3 region: CASRAGGLDEQYF. The CDR3 nucleotides read TGTGCCAGCAGGGCAGGGGGCCTCGACGAGCAGTACTTC.

The chain has TRBV4-3 and TRBJ1-2; D gene unclear. Between the trimmed V and J ends, which lost 1 base and 4 bases, there was a span of 13 bases. This CDR3 has 15 residues. Germline loops: CDR1 LGHNA, CDR2 YSLEER. CDR3 DNA sequence: TGCGCCAGCAGCCAAGGTCACACGGGGTCCTATGGCTACACCTTC. Residues: CASSQGHTGSYGYTF.

The genes are TRBV2 and TRBJ2-1; 11 nucleotides agree with TRBD2. With 6 bases clipped from V and 8 bases from J, the junction kept 6 bases outside the gene matches. Germline values: CDR1 SNHLY, CDR2 FYNNEI. The CDR3 runs 14 residues. The CDR3 region has the DNA TGTGCCAGCAGCCAACTAGCGGGAGCGGATGAGCAGTTCTTC. Its translation: CASSQLAGADEQFF. Combining the CDR3 with reference TRBV2 and TRBJ2-1 gives the whole variable domain EPEVTQTPSHQVTQMGQEVILRCVPISNHLYFYWYRQILGQKVEFLVSFYNNEISEKSEIFDDQFSVERPDGSNFTLKIRSTKLEDSAMYFCASSQLAGADEQFFGPGTRLTVL.

The J gene is TRBJ1-1, the V gene TRBV28; D not certain. The CDR3 is made up of 12 amino acids. Germline assignment: CDR1 MDHEN and CDR2 SYDVKM. Deletions cut 6 bases from V and 11 bases from J, with 16 bases between. CDR3 sequence: CASRGSPEVAFF. In DNA form, the CDR3 reads TGTGCCAGCAGGGGTTCGCCCGAGGTTGCTTTCTTT.

The rearrangement joins TRBV6-5 to TRBJ1-4, with TRBD1 as a possible D gene (5 bases). This CDR3 has 16 amino acids. V shed 0 bases and J shed 6 bases, with 14 bases lying between them. Looked up from germline, CDR1 is MNHEY and CDR2 is SVGAGI. DNA for the CDR3: TGTGCCAGCAGTTACTCGATCAGGGAAGGGCATGAAAAACTGTTTTTT. Protein sequence: CASSYSIREGHEKLFF.

The V and J genes are TRBV30 and TRBJ2-7, with D possibly being TRBD2 (5 bases). Germline CDR1 and CDR2: GTSNPN and SVGIG (reference sequence). The CDR3 totals 11 residues. V dropped 2 bases and J dropped 7 bases, with 9 bases sitting between them. In nucleotides, the CDR3 is TGTGCCTGGAGTCCCCGGGAAGAGCAGTACTTC. Translation gives CAWSPREEQYF.

The CDR3 DNA is TGTGCCAGCAGCTGGCAGGAATCTTACGAGCAGTACTTC. This gives the protein CASSWQESYEQYF. This chain connects TRBV5-4 to TRBJ2-7, with D unclear. This CDR3 has 13 amino acids. Germline V gene lookup returns CDR1 SGHNT and CDR2 YYREEE (reference sequence). V lost 3 bases and J 4 bases, leaving 11 bases between the germline ends. Looking up the rest from reference TRBV5-4 and TRBJ2-7 gives the full variable domain: ETGVTQSPTHLIKTRGQQVTLRCSSQSGHNTVSWYQQALGQGPQFIFQYYREEENGRGNFPPRFSGLQFPNYSSELNVNALELDDSALYLCASSWQESYEQYFGPGTRLTVT.

The V and J genes are TRBV6-5 and TRBJ1-1, with D maybe TRBD1 (6 bases). Trimming removed 6 bases at V and 0 bases at J, with 11 bases between. The CDR3 extends over 14 amino acids. Germline lookup yields CDR1 MNHEY and CDR2 SVGAGI. DNA of the CDR3: TGTGCCAGCAGCCGGGACACTTTGAACACTGAAGCTTTCTTT. Protein: CASSRDTLNTEAFF.

This chain uses TRBV9 with TRBJ2-7; the D gene is possibly TRBD2 (6 bases). Trimming took 7 bases from V and 2 from J, leaving 13 bases between them. CDR1 SGDLS and CDR2 YYNGEE come from the germline V gene. This CDR3 region has 13 residues. The CDR3 loop is CASGRGLAYEQYF. The CDR3 region has the DNA TGTGCCAGCGGGCGGGGCCTTGCCTACGAGCAGTACTTC.

The gene calls are TRBV19 and TRBJ1-5; D may be TRBD1 (5 bases). This CDR3 contains 15 residues. Germline lookup yields CDR1 LNHDA and CDR2 SQIVND (reference sequence). V was pared by 6 bases and J by 3 bases, with 15 bases between. The CDR3 region has the DNA TGTGCCAGTAGATGGGATCGGGGGGACAATCAGCCCCAGCATTTT. Translating gives CASRWDRGDNQPQHF.

The chain uses TRBV5-1 and TRBJ1-1; D not resolved. This CDR3 contains 14 residues. The V end was cut by 1 base, the J end by 0 bases, with 7 bases between. CDR1 is SGHRS and CDR2 is YFSETQ in the germline V gene. The CDR3 DNA follows: TGCGCCAGCAGCTTGAGTCAGATGAACACTGAAGCTTTCTTT. It encodes CASSLSQMNTEAFF.

CDR3 sequence: CASGPYKETQYF. The CDR3 region has the DNA TGTGCCAGCGGGCCATACAAAGAGACCCAGTACTTC. The gene calls are TRBV2 and TRBJ2-5; D ambiguous. This CDR3 spans 12 amino acids. V shed 8 bases and J shed 3 bases, with 10 bases lying between them. Germline V gene lookup returns CDR1 SNHLY and CDR2 FYNNEI. Full variable domain (remainder filled in from reference TRBV2 and TRBJ2-5): EPEVTQTPSHQVTQMGQEVILRCVPISNHLYFYWYRQILGQKVEFLVSFYNNEISEKSEIFDDQFSVERPDGSNFTLKIRSTKLEDSAMYFCASGPYKETQYFGPGTRLLVL.